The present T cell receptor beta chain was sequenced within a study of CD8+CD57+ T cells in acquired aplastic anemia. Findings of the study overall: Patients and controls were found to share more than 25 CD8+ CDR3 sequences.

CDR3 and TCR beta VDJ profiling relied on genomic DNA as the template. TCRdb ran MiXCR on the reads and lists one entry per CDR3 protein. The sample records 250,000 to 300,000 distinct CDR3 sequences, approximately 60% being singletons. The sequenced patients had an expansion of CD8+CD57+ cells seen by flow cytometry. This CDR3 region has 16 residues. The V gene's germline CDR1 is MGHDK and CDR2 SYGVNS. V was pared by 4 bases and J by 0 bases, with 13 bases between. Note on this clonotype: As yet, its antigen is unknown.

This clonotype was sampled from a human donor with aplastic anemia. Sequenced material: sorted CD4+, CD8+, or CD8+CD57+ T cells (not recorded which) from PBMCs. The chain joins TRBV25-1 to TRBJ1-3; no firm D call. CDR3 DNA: TGTGCCAGCAGTGGTCCTCAACGGTCCTCTGGAAACACCATATATTTT. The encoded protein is CASSGPQRSSGNTIYF.